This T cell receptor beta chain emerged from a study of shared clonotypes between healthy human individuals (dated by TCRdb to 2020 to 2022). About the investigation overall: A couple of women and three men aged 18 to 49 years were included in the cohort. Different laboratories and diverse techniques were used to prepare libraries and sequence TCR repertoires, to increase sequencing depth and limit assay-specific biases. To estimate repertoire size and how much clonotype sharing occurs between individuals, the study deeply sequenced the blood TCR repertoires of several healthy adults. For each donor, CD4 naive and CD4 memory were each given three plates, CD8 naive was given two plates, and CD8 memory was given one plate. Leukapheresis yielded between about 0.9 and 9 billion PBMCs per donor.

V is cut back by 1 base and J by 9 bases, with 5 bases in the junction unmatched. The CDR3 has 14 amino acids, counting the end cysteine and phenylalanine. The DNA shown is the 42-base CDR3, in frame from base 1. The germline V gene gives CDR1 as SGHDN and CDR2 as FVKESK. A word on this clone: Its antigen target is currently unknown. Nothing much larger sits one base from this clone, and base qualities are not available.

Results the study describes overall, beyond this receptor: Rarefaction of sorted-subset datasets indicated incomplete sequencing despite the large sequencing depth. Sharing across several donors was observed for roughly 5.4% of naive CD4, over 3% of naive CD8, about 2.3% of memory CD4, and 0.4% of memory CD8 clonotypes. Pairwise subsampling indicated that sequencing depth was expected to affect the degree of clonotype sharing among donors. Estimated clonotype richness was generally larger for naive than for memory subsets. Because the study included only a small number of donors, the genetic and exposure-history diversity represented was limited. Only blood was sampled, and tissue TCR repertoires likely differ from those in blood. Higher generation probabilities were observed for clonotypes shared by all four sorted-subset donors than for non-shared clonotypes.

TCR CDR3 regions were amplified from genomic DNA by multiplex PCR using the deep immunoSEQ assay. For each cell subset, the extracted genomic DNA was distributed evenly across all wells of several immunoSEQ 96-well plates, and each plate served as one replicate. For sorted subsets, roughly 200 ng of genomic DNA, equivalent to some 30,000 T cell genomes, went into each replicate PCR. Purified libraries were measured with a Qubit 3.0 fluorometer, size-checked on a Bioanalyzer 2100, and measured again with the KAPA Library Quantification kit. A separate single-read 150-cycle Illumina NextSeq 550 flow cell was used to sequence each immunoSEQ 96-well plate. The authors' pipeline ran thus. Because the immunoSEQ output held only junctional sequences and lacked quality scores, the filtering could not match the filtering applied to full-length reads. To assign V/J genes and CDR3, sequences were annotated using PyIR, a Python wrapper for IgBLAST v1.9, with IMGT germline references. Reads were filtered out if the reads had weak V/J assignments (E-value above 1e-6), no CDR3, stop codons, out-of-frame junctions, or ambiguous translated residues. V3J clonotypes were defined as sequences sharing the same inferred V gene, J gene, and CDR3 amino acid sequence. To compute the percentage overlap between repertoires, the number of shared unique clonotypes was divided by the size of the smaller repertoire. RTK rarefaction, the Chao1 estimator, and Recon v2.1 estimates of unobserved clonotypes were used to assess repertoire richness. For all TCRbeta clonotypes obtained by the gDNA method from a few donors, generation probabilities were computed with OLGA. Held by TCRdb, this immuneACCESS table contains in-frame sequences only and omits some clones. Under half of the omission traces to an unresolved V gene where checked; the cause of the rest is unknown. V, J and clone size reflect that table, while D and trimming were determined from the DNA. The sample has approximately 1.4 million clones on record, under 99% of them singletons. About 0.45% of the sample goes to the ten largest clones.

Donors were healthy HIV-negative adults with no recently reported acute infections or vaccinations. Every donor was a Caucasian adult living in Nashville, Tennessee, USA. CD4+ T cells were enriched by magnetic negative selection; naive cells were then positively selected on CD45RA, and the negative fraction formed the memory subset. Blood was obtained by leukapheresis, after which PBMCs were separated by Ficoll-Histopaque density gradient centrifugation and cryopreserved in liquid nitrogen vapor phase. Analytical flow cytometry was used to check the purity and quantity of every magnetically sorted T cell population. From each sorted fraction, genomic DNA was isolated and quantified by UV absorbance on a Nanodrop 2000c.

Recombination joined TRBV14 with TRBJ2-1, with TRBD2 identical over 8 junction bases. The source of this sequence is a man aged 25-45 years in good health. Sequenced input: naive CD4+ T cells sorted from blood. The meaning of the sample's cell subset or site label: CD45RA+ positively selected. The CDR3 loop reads CASSQAPSGGEQFF. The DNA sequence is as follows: TGTGCCAGCAGCCAAGCCCCAAGCGGGGGTGAGCAGTTCTTC.